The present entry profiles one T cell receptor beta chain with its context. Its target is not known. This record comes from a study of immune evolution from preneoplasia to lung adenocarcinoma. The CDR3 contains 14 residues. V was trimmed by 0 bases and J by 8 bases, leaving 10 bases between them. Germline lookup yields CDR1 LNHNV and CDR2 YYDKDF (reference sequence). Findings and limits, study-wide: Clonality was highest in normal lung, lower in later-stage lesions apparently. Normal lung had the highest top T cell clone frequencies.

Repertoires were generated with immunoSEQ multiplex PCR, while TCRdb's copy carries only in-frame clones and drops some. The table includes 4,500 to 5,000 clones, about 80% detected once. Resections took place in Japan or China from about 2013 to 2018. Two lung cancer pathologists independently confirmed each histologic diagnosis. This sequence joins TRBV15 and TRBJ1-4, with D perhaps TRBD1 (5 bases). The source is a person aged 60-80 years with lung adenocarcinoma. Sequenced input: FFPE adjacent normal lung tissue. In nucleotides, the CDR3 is TGTGCCACCAGCAGAGATCGGGGGAGGGAAAAACTGTTTTTT. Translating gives CATSRDRGREKLFF.